The present entry profiles one TCR beta chain with its context. Sequencing used immunoSEQ multiplex PCR; TCRdb keeps in-frame clones, though not all of them. The sample contains more than 110,000 clones, about 88% of which appear only once. The data belong to a study of blood T cell repertoires in COVID-19. Germline CDR1 reads SGHRS; CDR2 reads YFSETQ. The CDR3 totals 15 residues. J gave up 6 bases and V 3 bases, and 6 bases lay outside the gene matches. Sequences were obtained from peripheral blood. This clonotype was sampled from a man between 50 and 59 years old with active or convalescent COVID-19. This chain links TRBV5-1 with TRBJ2-1; 10 positions agree with TRBD2. CDR3 protein: CASSSSGSGLNEQFF. The CDR3 nucleotides read TGCGCCAGCAGCTCTAGCGGGAGCGGGCTCAATGAGCAGTTCTTC.